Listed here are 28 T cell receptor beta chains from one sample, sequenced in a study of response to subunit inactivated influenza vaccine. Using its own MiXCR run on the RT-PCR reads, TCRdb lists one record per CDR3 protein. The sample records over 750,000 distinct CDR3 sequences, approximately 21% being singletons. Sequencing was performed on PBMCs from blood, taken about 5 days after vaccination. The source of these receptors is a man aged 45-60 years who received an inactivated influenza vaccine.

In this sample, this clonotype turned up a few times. Written as DNA, the CDR3 is TGCAGTGCTAGAAGACAGGGGTCTGAAAAACTGTTTTTT. Protein sequence: CSARRQGSEKLFF. The chain combines TRBV20-1 with TRBJ1-4, with TRBD1 matching over 8 bases. The ends lost 2 bases at V and 7 bases at J; junction bases unmatched: 3. The CDR3 loop spans 13 amino acids. CDR1 is DFQATT and CDR2 is SNEGSKA in the germline V gene (reference sequence).

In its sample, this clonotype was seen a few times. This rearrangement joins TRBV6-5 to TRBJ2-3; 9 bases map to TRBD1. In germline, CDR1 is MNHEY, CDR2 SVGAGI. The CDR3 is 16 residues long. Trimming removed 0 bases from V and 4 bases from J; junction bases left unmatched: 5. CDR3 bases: TGTGCCAGCAGTTACTCGACAGGGGGAAGGGCAGATACGCAGTATTTT. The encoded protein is CASSYSTGGRADTQYF.

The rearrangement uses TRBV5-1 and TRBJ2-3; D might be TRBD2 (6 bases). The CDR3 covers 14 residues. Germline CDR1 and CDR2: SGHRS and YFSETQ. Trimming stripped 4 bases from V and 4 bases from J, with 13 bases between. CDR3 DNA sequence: TGCGCCAGCAGCGTCCCGGGACTCTCAGATACGCAGTATTTT. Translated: CASSVPGLSDTQYF.

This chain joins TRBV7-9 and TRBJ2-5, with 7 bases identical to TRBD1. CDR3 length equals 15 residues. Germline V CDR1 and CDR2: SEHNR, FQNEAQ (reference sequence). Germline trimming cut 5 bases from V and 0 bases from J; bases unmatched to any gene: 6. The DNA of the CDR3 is TGTGCCAGCAGCCTCGGGGACAGCTACCAAGAGACCCAGTACTTC. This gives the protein CASSLGDSYQETQYF.

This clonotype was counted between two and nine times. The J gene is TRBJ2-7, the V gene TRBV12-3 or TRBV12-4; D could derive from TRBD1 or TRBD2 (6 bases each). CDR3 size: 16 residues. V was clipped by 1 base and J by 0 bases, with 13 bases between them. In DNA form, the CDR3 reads TGTGCCAGCAGTTTAGAGGGGGGACGGACCTCCTACGAGCAGTACTTC. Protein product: CASSLEGGRTSYEQYF.

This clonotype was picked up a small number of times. CDR3: CSASTSGFNYEQYF. Here the CDR3 DNA reads TGCAGTGCTTCGACTAGCGGTTTTAACTACGAGCAGTACTTC. V is TRBV20-1 and J is TRBJ2-7; TRBD2 aligns across 9 bases. CDR3 length: 14 residues. The V and J ends lost 5 bases and 3 bases, in that order; junction bases with no gene match: 8. CDR1 is DFQATT and CDR2 is SNEGSKA in the germline V gene (reference sequence).

The CDR3 spells CASSPTPPYYNEQFF. CDR3 coding DNA: TGTGCCAGCAGCCCAACCCCTCCTTACTACAATGAGCAGTTCTTC. The V gene is TRBV6-1, the J gene TRBJ2-1; no reliable D call. Germline V CDR1 and CDR2: MNHNS, SASEGT. The V end was cut by 6 bases, the J end by 3 bases, with 15 bases between. The CDR3 has 15 residues.

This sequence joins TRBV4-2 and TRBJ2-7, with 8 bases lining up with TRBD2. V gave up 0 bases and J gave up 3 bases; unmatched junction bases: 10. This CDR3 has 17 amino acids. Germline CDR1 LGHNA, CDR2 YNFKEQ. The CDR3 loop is CASSQDMGLAGIYEQYF. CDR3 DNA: TGTGCCAGCAGCCAAGATATGGGCCTAGCGGGTATCTACGAGCAGTACTTC.

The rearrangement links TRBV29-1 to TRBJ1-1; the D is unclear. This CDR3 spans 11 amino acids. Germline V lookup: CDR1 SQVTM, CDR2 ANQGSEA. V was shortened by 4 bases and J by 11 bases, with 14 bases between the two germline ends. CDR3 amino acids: CSVVWTAGAFF. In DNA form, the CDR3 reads TGCAGCGTTGTTTGGACGGCTGGTGCTTTCTTT. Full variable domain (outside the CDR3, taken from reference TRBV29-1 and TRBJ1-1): SAVISQKPSRDICQRGTSLTIQCQVDSQVTMMFWYRQQPGQSLTLIATANQGSEATYESGFVIDKFPISRPNLTFSTLTVSNMSPEDSSIYLCSVVWTAGAFFGQGTRLTVV.

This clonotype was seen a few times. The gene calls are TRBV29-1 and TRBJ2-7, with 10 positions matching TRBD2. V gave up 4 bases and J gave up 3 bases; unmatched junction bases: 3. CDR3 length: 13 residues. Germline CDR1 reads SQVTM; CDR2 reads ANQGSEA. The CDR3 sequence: CSVGLAGRYEQYF. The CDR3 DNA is TGCAGCGTTGGACTAGCGGGCCGCTACGAGCAGTACTTC.

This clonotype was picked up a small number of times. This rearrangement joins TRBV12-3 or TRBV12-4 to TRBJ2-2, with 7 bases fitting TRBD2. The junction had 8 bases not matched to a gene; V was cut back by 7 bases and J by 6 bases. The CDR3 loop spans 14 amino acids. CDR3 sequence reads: CASTPRAGAGELFF. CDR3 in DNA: TGTGCCAGCACCCCTAGGGCGGGGGCCGGGGAGCTGTTTTTT.

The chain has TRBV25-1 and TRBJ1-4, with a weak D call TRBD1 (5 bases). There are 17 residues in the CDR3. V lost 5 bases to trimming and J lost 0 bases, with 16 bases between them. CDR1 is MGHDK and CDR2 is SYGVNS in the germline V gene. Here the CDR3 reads CASSIPGPLPTNEKLFF. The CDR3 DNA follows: TGTGCCAGCAGTATCCCGGGACCCCTTCCAACTAATGAAAAACTGTTTTTT.

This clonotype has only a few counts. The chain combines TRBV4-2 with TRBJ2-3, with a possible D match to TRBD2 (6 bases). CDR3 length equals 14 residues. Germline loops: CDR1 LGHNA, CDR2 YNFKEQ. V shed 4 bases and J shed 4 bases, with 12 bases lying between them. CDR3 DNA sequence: TGTGCCAGCAGCCCACGGGGGACCCCAGATACGCAGTATTTT. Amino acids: CASSPRGTPDTQYF.

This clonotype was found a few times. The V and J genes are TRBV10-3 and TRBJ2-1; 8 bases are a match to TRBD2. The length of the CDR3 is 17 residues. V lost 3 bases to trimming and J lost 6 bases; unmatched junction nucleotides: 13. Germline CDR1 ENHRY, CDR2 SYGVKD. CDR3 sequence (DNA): TGTGCCATCAGTGATGCGGTCGGGGGGGTTTATGGCAATGAGCAGTTCTTC. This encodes CAISDAVGGVYGNEQFF.

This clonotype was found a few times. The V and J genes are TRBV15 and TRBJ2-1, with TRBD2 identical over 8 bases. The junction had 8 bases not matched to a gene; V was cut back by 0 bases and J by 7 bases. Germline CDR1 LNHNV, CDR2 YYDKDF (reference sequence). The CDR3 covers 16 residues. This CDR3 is CATSRDMTGGPNEQFF. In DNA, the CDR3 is TGTGCCACCAGCAGAGATATGACGGGAGGGCCAAATGAGCAGTTCTTC.

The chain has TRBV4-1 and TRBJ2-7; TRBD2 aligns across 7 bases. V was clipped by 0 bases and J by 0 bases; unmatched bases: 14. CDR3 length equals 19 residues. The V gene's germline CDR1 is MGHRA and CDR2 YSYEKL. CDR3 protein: CASSQDLGRAGRSSYEQYF. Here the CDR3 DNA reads TGCGCCAGCAGCCAAGATCTGGGGAGGGCGGGTCGGAGCTCCTACGAGCAGTACTTC.

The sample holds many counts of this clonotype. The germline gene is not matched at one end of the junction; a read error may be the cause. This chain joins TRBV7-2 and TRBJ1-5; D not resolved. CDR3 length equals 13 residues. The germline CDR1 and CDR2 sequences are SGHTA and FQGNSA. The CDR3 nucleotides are TGCGCCAGCAGCTTGGAGCGCAATCAGCCCCAGCATTTT. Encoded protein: CASSLERNQPQHF.

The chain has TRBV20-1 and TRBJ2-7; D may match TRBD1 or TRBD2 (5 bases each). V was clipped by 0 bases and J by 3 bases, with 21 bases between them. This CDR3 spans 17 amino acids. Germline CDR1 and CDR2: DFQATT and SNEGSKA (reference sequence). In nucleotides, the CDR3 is TGCAGTGCTAGAGATTTATTTTCCGGGACCGCGGACTACGAGCAGTACTTC. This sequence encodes CSARDLFSGTADYEQYF.

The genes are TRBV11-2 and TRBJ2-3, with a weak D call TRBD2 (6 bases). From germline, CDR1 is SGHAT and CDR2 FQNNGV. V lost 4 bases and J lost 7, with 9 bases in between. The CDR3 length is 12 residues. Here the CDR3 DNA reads TGTGCCAGCAGCTACCGGGACTATACGCAGTATTTT. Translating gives CASSYRDYTQYF. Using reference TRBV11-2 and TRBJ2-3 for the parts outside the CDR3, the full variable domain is EAGVAQSPRYKIIEKRQSVAFWCNPISGHATLYWYQQILGQGPKLLIQFQNNGVVDDSQLPKDRFSAERLKGVDSTLKIQPAKLEDSAVYLCASSYRDYTQYFGPGTRLTVL.

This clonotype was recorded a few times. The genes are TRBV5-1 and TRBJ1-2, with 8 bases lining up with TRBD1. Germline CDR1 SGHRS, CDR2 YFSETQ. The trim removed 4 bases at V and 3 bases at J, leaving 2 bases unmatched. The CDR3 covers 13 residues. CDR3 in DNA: TGCGCCAGCAGCGTGACAGGGGACTATGGCTACACCTTC. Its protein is CASSVTGDYGYTF.

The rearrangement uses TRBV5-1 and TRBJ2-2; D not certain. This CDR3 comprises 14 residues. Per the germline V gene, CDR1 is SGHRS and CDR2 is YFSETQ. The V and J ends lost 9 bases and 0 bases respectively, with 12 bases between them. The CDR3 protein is CATTEATNTGELFF. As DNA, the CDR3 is TGCGCCACCACCGAGGCTACGAACACCGGGGAGCTGTTTTTT.

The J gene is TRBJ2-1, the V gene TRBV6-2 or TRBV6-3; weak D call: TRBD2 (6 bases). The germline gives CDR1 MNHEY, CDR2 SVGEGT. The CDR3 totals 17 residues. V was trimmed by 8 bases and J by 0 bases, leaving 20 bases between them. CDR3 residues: CASGGASEWASYNEQFF. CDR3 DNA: TGTGCCAGCGGCGGGGCGTCAGAGTGGGCCTCCTACAATGAGCAGTTCTTC.

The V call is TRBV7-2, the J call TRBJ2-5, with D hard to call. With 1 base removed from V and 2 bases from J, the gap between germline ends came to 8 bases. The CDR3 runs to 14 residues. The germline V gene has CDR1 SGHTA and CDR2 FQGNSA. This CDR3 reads CASSLGPGQETQYF. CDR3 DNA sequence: TGTGCCAGCAGCTTAGGACCCGGACAAGAGACCCAGTACTTC.

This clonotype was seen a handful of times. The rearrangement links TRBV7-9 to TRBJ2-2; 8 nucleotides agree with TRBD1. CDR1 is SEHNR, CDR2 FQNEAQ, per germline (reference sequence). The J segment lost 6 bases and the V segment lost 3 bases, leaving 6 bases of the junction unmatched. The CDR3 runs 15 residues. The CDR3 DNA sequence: TGTGCCAGCAGCTTGGACAGGGTAGTCCCCGGGGAGCTGTTTTTT. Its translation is CASSLDRVVPGELFF.

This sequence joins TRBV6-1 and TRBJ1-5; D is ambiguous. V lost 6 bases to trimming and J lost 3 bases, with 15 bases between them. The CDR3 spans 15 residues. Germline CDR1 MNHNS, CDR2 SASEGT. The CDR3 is CASRRRQLHNQPQHF. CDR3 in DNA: TGTGCCAGCAGGAGGAGACAACTCCACAATCAGCCCCAGCATTTT.

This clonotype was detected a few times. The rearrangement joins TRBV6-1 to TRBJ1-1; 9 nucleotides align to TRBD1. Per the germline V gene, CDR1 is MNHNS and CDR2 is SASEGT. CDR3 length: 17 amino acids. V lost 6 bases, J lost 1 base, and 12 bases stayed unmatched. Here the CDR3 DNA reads TGTGCCAGCAGAACGGGGACAGGGCCGTTTCGGAACACTGAAGCTTTCTTT. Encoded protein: CASRTGTGPFRNTEAFF.

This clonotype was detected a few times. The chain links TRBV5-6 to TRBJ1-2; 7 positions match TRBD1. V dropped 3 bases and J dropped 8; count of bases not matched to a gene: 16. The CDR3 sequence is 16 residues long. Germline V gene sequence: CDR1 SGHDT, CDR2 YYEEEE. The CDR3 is CASSSRSYKGAWGYTF. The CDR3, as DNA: TGTGCCAGCAGCTCGCGTTCCTACAAGGGGGCGTGGGGCTACACCTTC.

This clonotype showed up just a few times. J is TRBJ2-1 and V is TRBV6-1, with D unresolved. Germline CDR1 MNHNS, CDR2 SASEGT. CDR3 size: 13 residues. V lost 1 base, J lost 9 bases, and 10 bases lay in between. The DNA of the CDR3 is TGTGCCAGCAGTGAAGGCGAGATCTTTGAGCAGTTCTTC. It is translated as CASSEGEIFEQFF.